One and the same sample provided the 15 T cell receptor beta chains below, sequenced in a study of blood T cell repertoires in COVID-19. Sequenced by immunoSEQ multiplex PCR; TCRdb stores in-frame clones only, minus some. Of roughly 150,000 clones in the sample, around 90% are singletons; the top ten hold roughly 4.5%. Sequenced input: peripheral blood. These receptors came from a man younger than 35 with COVID-19, enrolled during active disease.

This chain uses TRBV7-2 with TRBJ2-1; D is ambiguous. The V end was cut by 4 bases, the J end by 8 bases, with 15 bases between. In germline, CDR1 is SGHTA, CDR2 FQGNSA. CDR3 length: 14 residues. The CDR3 loop is CASSSVGLGHEQFF. CDR3 bases: TGTGCCAGCAGCTCTGTTGGGCTCGGTCATGAGCAGTTCTTC.

Of note for this clone: The junction and the germline gene differ at one end; a read error may be behind it. The chain uses TRBV28 and TRBJ1-4, with D hard to call. The CDR3 contains 14 residues. The germline CDR1 and CDR2 sequences are MDHEN and SYDVKM. Here the CDR3 DNA reads TGTGCCAGCAGCCCCGGAGGGTTTGATGAAAAACTGCTTTTT. Translating gives CASSPGGFDEKLLF. The whole variable domain, remainder taken from reference TRBV28 and TRBJ1-4, is DVKVTQSSRYLVKRTGEKVFLECVQDMDHENMFWYRQDPGLGLRLIYFSYDVKMKEKGDIPEGYSVSREKKERFSLILESASTNQTSMYLCASSPGGFDEKLLFGSGTQLSVL.

This clone was found a few times. The chain combines TRBV5-1 with TRBJ2-7, with 7 positions matching TRBD2. After removal of 0 bases from V and 2 bases from J, the junction contained 8 bases not matched to a gene. This CDR3 contains 16 residues. Germline CDR1 is SGHRS and CDR2 is YFSETQ. CDR3 residues: CASSLVLAGVPYEQYF. For the CDR3, the DNA is TGCGCCAGCAGCTTGGTCTTGGCGGGAGTACCCTACGAGCAGTACTTC.

The V and J genes are TRBV28 and TRBJ2-7; unclear D gene. This CDR3 has 14 residues. V shed 2 bases and J shed 2 bases, with 10 bases lying between them. Germline-derived CDR1 and CDR2 are MDHEN and SYDVKM. For the CDR3, the DNA is TGTGCCAGCAGTTTAGGGCCAGCAACCTACGAGCAGTACTTC. Its protein product is CASSLGPATYEQYF.

V gene TRBV4-3 combines with J gene TRBJ2-1; TRBD2 aligns across 11 bases. This CDR3 contains 17 residues. The V and J ends lost 0 bases and 4 bases, in that order; junction bases with no gene match: 5. CDR1 and CDR2 from the germline V gene are LGHNA and YSLEER. The chain's CDR3 is CASSQDQASGGYNEQFF. Here the CDR3 DNA reads TGCGCCAGCAGCCAAGATCAAGCTAGCGGGGGGTACAATGAGCAGTTCTTC.

V and J are TRBV6-5 and TRBJ1-5; 8 nucleotides line up with TRBD1. The CDR3 consists of 14 residues. With V trimmed by 5 bases and J by 3 bases, 3 bases remained unmatched. Germline loops: CDR1 MNHEY, CDR2 SVGAGI. The CDR3 here is CASSQDRVNQPQHF. CDR3 in DNA: TGTGCCAGCAGTCAGGACAGGGTCAATCAGCCCCAGCATTTT.

The CDR3 nucleotides are TGTGCCAGCAGTTTGGGCCGGACCCTTAGGGGATACGAGCAGTACTTC. This sequence encodes CASSLGRTLRGYEQYF. The rearrangement uses TRBV28 and TRBJ2-7; D is possibly TRBD1 (5 bases). Trimming removed 3 bases at V and 4 bases at J, with 19 bases between. This CDR3 is built from 16 residues. Germline V gives CDR1 MDHEN, CDR2 SYDVKM.

This chain joins TRBV24-1 and TRBJ2-2; 9 bases are shared with TRBD1. The germline V gene has CDR1 KGHDR and CDR2 SFDVKD. Losses at the gene ends were 5 bases for V and 6 bases for J; bases not matched to a gene: 9. The CDR3 runs to 16 residues. The CDR3 spells CATSVTNRGLPGELFF. As DNA, the CDR3 is TGTGCCACCAGTGTGACCAACAGGGGGCTTCCCGGGGAGCTGTTTTTT.

The chain recombines TRBV9 with TRBJ2-7, with a weak D call TRBD1 (5 bases). Germline loops: CDR1 SGDLS, CDR2 YYNGEE. The CDR3 spans 15 residues. The V end lost 4 bases, the J end lost 4 bases, and 18 bases lay between the germline ends. This CDR3 reads CASSLRGGAAYEQYF. The CDR3 DNA reads as TGTGCCAGCAGCCTCCGAGGTGGGGCTGCATACGAGCAGTACTTC.

The chain joins TRBV28 to TRBJ2-1; D may be TRBD2 (5 bases). Trimming left V 2 bases short and J 0 bases short, with 11 bases between. Germline assignment: CDR1 MDHEN and CDR2 SYDVKM. The CDR3 spans 16 residues. The CDR3 DNA reads TGTGCCAGCAGTTTAAGTGGGAGAGTCTCCTACAATGAGCAGTTCTTC. Translating gives CASSLSGRVSYNEQFF.

The rearrangement joins TRBV10-3 to TRBJ1-1; D is uncertain. CDR3 length: 14 amino acids. Germline CDR1 ENHRY, CDR2 SYGVKD. V lost 4 bases, J lost 3 bases, and 12 bases lay in between. This CDR3 reads CAISGPPGDTEAFF. The CDR3, as DNA: TGTGCCATCAGTGGGCCTCCCGGGGACACTGAAGCTTTCTTT.

The rearrangement joins TRBV28 to TRBJ1-1, with D possibly matching TRBD1 (6 bases). The CDR3 is 14 residues long. CDR1 is MDHEN, CDR2 SYDVKM, per germline. Trimming shortened V by 2 bases and J by 6 bases, and 13 bases separated the two germline ends. CDR3 sequence (DNA): TGTGCCAGCAGTTTAACAGGGATTATTGCTGAAGCTTTCTTT. As protein: CASSLTGIIAEAFF.

This clone was seen a handful of times. The chain uses TRBV29-1 and TRBJ2-1, with TRBD2 matching 7 bases. CDR1 SQVTM and CDR2 ANQGSEA come from the germline V gene. This CDR3 spans 13 amino acids. Losses at the gene ends were 4 bases for V and 6 bases for J; bases not matched to a gene: 6. This CDR3 is CSVGGRAPNEQFF. The CDR3 coding sequence is TGCAGCGTTGGTGGGAGGGCCCCCAATGAGCAGTTCTTC.

This chain connects TRBV7-8 to TRBJ2-5; D is unresolved. The V gene's germline CDR1 is SGHVS and CDR2 FQNEAQ. Between the trimmed V and J ends, which lost 4 bases and 0 bases, there was a span of 12 bases. The CDR3 is 15 residues long. CDR3 sequence: CASSSLLNYQETQYF. The CDR3 region has the DNA TGTGCCAGCAGCTCTTTACTAAACTACCAAGAGACCCAGTACTTC.

V and J are TRBV24-1 and TRBJ1-2; possible D gene TRBD1, 6 bases. This CDR3 spans 11 amino acids. Germline CDR1 and CDR2: KGHDR and SFDVKD. Trimming took off 9 bases at V and 6 bases at J, with 10 bases between the two ends. The CDR3 sequence: CATGTLDGYTF. The CDR3, as DNA: TGTGCCACCGGGACATTGGATGGCTACACCTTC.